This T cell receptor (beta chain) was found in a study of T cell clonality in common variable immunodeficiency. Trimming cost V 7 bases and J 7 bases, with 18 bases left between them. CDR3 length: 14 residues. Germline-derived CDR1 and CDR2 are SGHRS and YFSETQ. Ten or more counts support this clone. Sequencing ends 3 residues short of the CDR3 end; the germline J gene provides the rest. Only in-frame clones appear in the TCRdb table, and some are missing; sequencing was by immunoSEQ multiplex PCR. Singletons are absent from the sample, which has about 52,000 clones. The chain is built from TRBV5-1 and TRBJ1-5, with D unclear. The clonotype was recovered from a person aged 18 to 75 in good health. Sequencing was carried out using peripheral blood mononuclear cells. The CDR3 sequence: CASSPVGEGQPQHF. The sequenced part of the CDR3 DNA is TGCGCCAGCTCCCCGGTCGGCGAAGGGCAGCCC. Filled out from reference TRBV5-1 and TRBJ1-5, the complete variable domain reads KAGVTQTPRYLIKTRGQQVTLSCSPISGHRSVSWYQQTPGQGLQFLFEYFSETQRNKGNFPGRFSGRQFSNSRSEMNVSTLELGDSALYLCASSPVGEGQPQHFGDGTRLSIL.